Shown below are 11 T cell receptor beta chains from a single sample sequenced in a study of PD-L1 blockade in urothelial cancer. Time point reported: peripheral blood 6 weeks after treatment start. Libraries were prepared by immunoSEQ multiplex PCR; TCRdb keeps only in-frame clonotypes and omits some of them. The sample includes around 100,000 clones, roughly 90% of them seen just once. The specimen comprised PBMCs, sampled around atezolizumab (anti-PD-L1) treatment. These receptors all come from a man aged 55-75 years with urothelial cancer.

The chain has TRBV28 and TRBJ2-7; 7 bases align to TRBD1. J was trimmed by 2 bases and V by 5 bases; bases with no gene match: 6. CDR3 size: 14 residues. CDR1 and CDR2 (germline): MDHEN, SYDVKM. This CDR3 reads CASSPGTVTYEQYF. The CDR3 DNA is TGTGCCAGCAGTCCCGGGACAGTTACCTACGAGCAGTACTTC. Full variable domain (remainder filled in from reference TRBV28 and TRBJ2-7): DVKVTQSSRYLVKRTGEKVFLECVQDMDHENMFWYRQDPGLGLRLIYFSYDVKMKEKGDIPEGYSVSREKKERFSLILESASTNQTSMYLCASSPGTVTYEQYFGPGTRLTVT.

This clone showed up just a few times. The chain links TRBV7-2 to TRBJ1-6; D call uncertain. Trimming removed 1 base from V and 8 bases from J, with 6 bases in between. Germline V gene data show CDR1 as SGHTA and CDR2 as FQGNSA. This CDR3 has 13 residues. CDR3 sequence reads: CASSLERDSPLHF. The CDR3 DNA sequence: TGTGCCAGCAGCTTAGAACGGGATTCACCCCTCCACTTT.

The chain employs TRBV7-2 and TRBJ2-1, with 7 bases identical to TRBD1. The germline V gene encodes CDR1 SGHTA and CDR2 FQGNSA. J lost 1 base, V lost 2 bases, and 8 bases had no gene match. This CDR3 is built from 17 residues. The CDR3 nucleotides read TGTGCCAGCAGCTTAAGGGACCAGGGGGTGTCCTACAATGAGCAGTTCTTC. This gives the protein CASSLRDQGVSYNEQFF.

This clone was observed once. The genes are TRBV7-2 and TRBJ2-5; D is unresolved. The CDR3 extends over 13 amino acids. V was cut by 6 bases and J by 4 bases, with 12 bases left in between. In germline, CDR1 is SGHTA, CDR2 FQGNSA. The CDR3 sequence: CASSPSSPETQYF. The CDR3 region has the DNA TGTGCCAGCAGTCCTTCCTCCCCAGAGACCCAGTACTTC.

V gene TRBV9 combines with J gene TRBJ1-4; 7 bases map to TRBD1. The CDR3 covers 14 residues. The ends lost 0 bases at V and 7 bases at J; junction bases unmatched: 3. CDR1 and CDR2 (germline): SGDLS, YYNGEE. The DNA of the CDR3 is TGTGCCAGCAGCGTAGGGACAGGTAGTGAAAAACTGTTTTTT. It translates to CASSVGTGSEKLFF.

The chain links TRBV7-8 to TRBJ2-1; 11 nucleotides line up with TRBD2. This CDR3 comprises 19 residues. Germline V gene lookup returns CDR1 SGHVS and CDR2 FQNEAQ. The J segment lost 0 bases and the V segment lost 1 base, leaving 8 bases of the junction unmatched. The CDR3 reads CASSLEASGGLSSYNEQFF. CDR3 nucleotides: TGTGCCAGCAGCTTAGAGGCTAGCGGGGGGCTTAGCTCCTACAATGAGCAGTTCTTC.

This chain connects TRBV5-1 to TRBJ2-7; 10 bases agree with TRBD2. The CDR3 runs to 16 residues. The germline CDR1 and CDR2 sequences are SGHRS and YFSETQ. Trimming took 1 base from V and 0 from J; bases not matched to a gene: 4. The CDR3 sequence is CASSLTSGVNSYEQYF. The DNA of the CDR3 is TGCGCCAGCAGCTTGACTAGCGGGGTGAACTCCTACGAGCAGTACTTC.

The chain joins TRBV7-8 to TRBJ1-1; D is unclear. This CDR3 contains 14 residues. Germline CDR1 reads SGHVS; CDR2 reads FQNEAQ. Trimming shortened V by 5 bases and J by 0 bases, and 10 bases separated the two germline ends. The CDR3 protein is CASSPVHVNTEAFF. CDR3 sequence (DNA): TGTGCCAGCAGCCCAGTTCACGTGAACACTGAAGCTTTCTTT.

The chain links TRBV4-3 to TRBJ1-4; D gene unclear. Germline V CDR1 and CDR2: LGHNA, YSLEER. The CDR3 loop spans 13 amino acids. The germline V and J ends were trimmed by 0 bases and 8 bases, with 7 bases remaining between them. The CDR3 DNA reads as TGCGCCAGCAGCCAAGATCTGAGGGAAAAACTGTTTTTT. Translating gives CASSQDLREKLFF.

J is TRBJ2-2 and V is TRBV27; no reliable D call. The CDR3 has 14 amino acids. V was clipped by 6 bases and J by 0 bases, with 8 bases between them. Germline CDR1 is MNHEY and CDR2 is SMNVEV (reference sequence). The DNA for the CDR3 is TGTGCCAGCAGACTAAGCGCGAACACCGGGGAGCTGTTTTTT. Its protein is CASRLSANTGELFF.

In this sample, this clone turned up a few times. The chain uses TRBV6-6 and TRBJ2-3; 7 nucleotides line up with TRBD2. The CDR3 totals 15 residues. Trimming removed 2 bases from V and 0 bases from J; junction bases left unmatched: 2. Germline CDR1 and CDR2: MNHNY and SVGAGI (reference sequence). In nucleotides, the CDR3 is TGTGCCAGCAGTTACAGCGGGACTAGCACAGATACGCAGTATTTT. Translating gives CASSYSGTSTDTQYF.